These 5 T cell receptor beta chains were sequenced from one sample in a study of blood T cells in healthy people across ages. Combining a sample-barcoded 5' primer with a J-beta primer mix, a second PCR ran for roughly 7 to 12 cycles. Via MiXCR, TCRdb re-called the 5' RACE reads, giving one row per CDR3 protein. The sample has 1.5 million to 2 million distinct CDR3 sequences; about 39% are singletons. The sequenced sample consisted of blood. Receptors were obtained from a human donor in good health.

The CDR3 is CASSPLGQNPCNEQFF. CDR3 in DNA: TGTGCCAGCTCACCGCTAGGACAGAACCCGTGCAATGAGCAGTTCTTC. The chain links TRBV18 to TRBJ2-1; the D gene is possibly TRBD1 (6 bases). Germline CDR1 and CDR2: KGHSH and LQKENI. CDR3 length equals 16 residues. Trimming removed 3 bases at V and 6 bases at J, with 18 bases between.

Worth noting for this clonotype: One end of the junction fails to match germline, which may point to a read error. The V gene is TRBV5-1, the J gene TRBJ2-1; D is uncertain. Germline assignment: CDR1 SGHRS and CDR2 YFSETQ. The CDR3 is made up of 14 amino acids. This CDR3 is CASSLEGFDNEQFF. For the CDR3, the DNA is TGCGCCAGCAGCTTGGAGGGTTTTGACAACGAGCAGTTCTTC.

This chain uses TRBV29-1 with TRBJ1-5; D gene uncertain. Germline V gene sequence: CDR1 SQVTM, CDR2 ANQGSEA. Trimming took 4 bases from V and 7 from J, leaving 11 bases between them. This CDR3 has 12 residues. CDR3 DNA sequence: TGCAGCGTTGGAGTCCCGGGACAGCCCCAGCATTTT. Residues: CSVGVPGQPQHF.

This rearrangement joins TRBV20-1 to TRBJ2-7; 9 positions agree with TRBD2. Germline loops: CDR1 DFQATT, CDR2 SNEGSKA (reference sequence). Trimming removed 3 bases from V and 3 bases from J; junction bases left unmatched: 6. The CDR3 runs 14 residues. The CDR3 region is CSASSLAGVYEQYF. The CDR3, as DNA: TGCAGTGCTAGTTCCTTAGCGGGGGTCTACGAGCAGTACTTC.

This chain links TRBV5-1 with TRBJ1-1; tentative D call: TRBD1 (6 bases). The V end was cut by 4 bases, the J end by 3 bases, with 13 bases between. CDR3 length: 14 residues. CDR1 is SGHRS and CDR2 is YFSETQ in the germline V gene. CDR3 DNA: TGCGCCAGCAGCATACTAGACAGGTACACTGAAGCTTTCTTT. Amino acid sequence: CASSILDRYTEAFF.